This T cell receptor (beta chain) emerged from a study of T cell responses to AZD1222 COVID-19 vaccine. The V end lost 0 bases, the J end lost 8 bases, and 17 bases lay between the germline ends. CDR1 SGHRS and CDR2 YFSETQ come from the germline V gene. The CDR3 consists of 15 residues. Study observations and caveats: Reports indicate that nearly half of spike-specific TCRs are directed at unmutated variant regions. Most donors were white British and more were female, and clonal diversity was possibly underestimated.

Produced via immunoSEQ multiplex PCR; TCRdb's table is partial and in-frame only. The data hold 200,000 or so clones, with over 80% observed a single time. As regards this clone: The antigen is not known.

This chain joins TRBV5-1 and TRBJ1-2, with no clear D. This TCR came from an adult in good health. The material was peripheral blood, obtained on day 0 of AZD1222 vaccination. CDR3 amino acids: CASSLEGREAGGYTF. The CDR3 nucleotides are TGCGCCAGCAGCTTGGAAGGGCGGGAAGCGGGAGGCTACACCTTC.